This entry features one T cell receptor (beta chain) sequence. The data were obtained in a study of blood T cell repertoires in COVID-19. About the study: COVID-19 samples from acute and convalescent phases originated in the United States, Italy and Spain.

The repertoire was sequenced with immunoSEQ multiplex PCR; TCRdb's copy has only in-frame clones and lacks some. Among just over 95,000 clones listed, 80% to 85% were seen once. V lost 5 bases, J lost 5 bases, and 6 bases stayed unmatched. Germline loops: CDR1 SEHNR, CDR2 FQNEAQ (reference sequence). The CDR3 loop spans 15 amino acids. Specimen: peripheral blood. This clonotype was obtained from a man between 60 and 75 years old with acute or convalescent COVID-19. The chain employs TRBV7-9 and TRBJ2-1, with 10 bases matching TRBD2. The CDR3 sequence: CASSAGTSAHNEQFF. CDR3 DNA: TGTGCCAGCAGCGCCGGGACTAGCGCCCACAATGAGCAGTTCTTC.